This T cell receptor (beta chain) was retrieved from a study of early T cells in non-severe SARS-CoV-2 infection. Study-level points and caveats: VDJdb matching skewed toward anti-spike CD8 responses, missing private and CD4 specificities.

This clonotype was seen a few times. Its cognate antigen is unknown. From the 5' RACE reads, TCRdb called clonotypes with MiXCR, one entry per CDR3 protein. This sample yields tens of thousands of distinct CDR3 sequences, of which 11% are seen a single time; approximately 13% belongs to the top ten. The CDR3 loop spans 15 amino acids. V lost 3 bases and J 8 bases, leaving 16 bases between the germline ends. Germline V gives CDR1 SNHLY, CDR2 FYNNEI. This TCR was recovered from an adult who was a healthcare worker with PCR-confirmed SARS-CoV-2 infection or an uninfected control (not recorded which). The sequencing sample was made of whole blood. The J gene is TRBJ1-4, the V gene TRBV2; D gene ambiguous. The CDR3 DNA sequence: TGTGCCAGCAGTGATCAGCGGACCGAGAGCGAAAAACTGTTTTTT. Residues: CASSDQRTESEKLFF.